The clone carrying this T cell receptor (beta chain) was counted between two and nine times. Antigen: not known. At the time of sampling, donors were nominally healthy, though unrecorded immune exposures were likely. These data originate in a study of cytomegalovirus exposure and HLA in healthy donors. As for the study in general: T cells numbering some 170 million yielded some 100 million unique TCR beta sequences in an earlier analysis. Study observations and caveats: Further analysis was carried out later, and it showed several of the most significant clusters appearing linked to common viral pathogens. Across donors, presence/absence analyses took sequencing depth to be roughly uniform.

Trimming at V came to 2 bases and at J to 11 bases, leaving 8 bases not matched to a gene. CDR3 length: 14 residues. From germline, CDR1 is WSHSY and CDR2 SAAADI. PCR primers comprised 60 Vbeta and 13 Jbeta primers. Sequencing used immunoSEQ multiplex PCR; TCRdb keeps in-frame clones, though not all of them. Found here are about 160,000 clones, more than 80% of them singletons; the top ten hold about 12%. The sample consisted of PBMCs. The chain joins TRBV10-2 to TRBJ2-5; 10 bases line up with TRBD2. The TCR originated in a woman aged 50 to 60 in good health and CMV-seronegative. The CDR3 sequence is CASSESGRAFGQYF. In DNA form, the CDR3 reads TGCGCCAGCAGTGAGAGCGGGAGGGCCTTCGGGCAGTACTTC.